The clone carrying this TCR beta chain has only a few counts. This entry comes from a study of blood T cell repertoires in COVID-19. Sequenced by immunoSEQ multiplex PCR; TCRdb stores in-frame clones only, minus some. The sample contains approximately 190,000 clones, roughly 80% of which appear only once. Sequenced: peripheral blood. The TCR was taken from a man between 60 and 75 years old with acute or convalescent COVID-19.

The CDR3 DNA reads TGTGCCAGCAGCCCCGGACTAGCGGGGGGGCTACGGAATGAGCAGTTCTTC. Translated, it gives CASSPGLAGGLRNEQFF. The chain recombines TRBV7-2 with TRBJ2-1; 15 bases match TRBD2. The J segment lost 7 bases and the V segment lost 5 bases, leaving 9 bases of the junction unmatched. Germline CDR1 and CDR2: SGHTA and FQGNSA. The CDR3 has 17 amino acids.